The rows below give T cell receptor beta chains drawn from one sample of a study of blood T cell repertoires in COVID-19. Method: immunoSEQ multiplex PCR; TCRdb's copy keeps in-frame clones and lacks some. This sample has approximately 31,000 clones, with 90% to 95% found just once. The sequenced sample consisted of peripheral blood. Source of these receptors: a man in his fifties or sixties with acute or convalescent COVID-19. Both conserved end residues are part of each CDR3. A D gene is named only where the DNA matches it firmly. Expanded clones get a size class; other rows say once, few or many, or leave the size out.

>TRBV6-5|once|TRBJ2-1|NA
TGTGCCAGCAGCCCCTCGGGGGATGAGCAGTTCTTC
CASSPSGDEQFF
>TRBV19|NA|TRBJ2-3|TRBD1
TGTGCCAGTAGTATAGTGGGGGACAGGGGTCATCAAGTAGATACGCAGTATTTT
CASSIVGDRGHQVDTQYF
>TRBV29-1|NA|TRBJ1-6|TRBD1
TGCAGCGTTGAAGATCCGGACAGGGGCGATTCACCCCTCCACTTT
CSVEDPDRGDSPLHF
>TRBV19|NA|TRBJ1-6|NA
TGTGCCAGTACCGCAACTCGTCGGACAGCGATTAATTCACCCCTCCACTTT
CASTATRRTAINSPLHF
>TRBV3-1/TRBV3-2|few|TRBJ1-2|TRBD1
TGTGCCAGCAGCCAAAATTCGGGGACAGGGGGCGGCTACACCTTC
CASSQNSGTGGGYTF
>TRBV6-5|NA|TRBJ1-5|NA
TGTGCCAGCAGTTGGACAGATAGCAATCAGCCCCAGCATTTT
CASSWTDSNQPQHF
>TRBV6-5|once|TRBJ2-3|NA
TGTGCCAGCAGGGATTCCTTCGCGGGGACGCAGTATTTT
CASRDSFAGTQYF
>TRBV2|once|TRBJ1-6|TRBD1
TGTGCCAGCCTACCGGGACAGGGGTATTCACCCCTCCACTTT
CASLPGQGYSPLHF
>TRBV6-5|NA|TRBJ1-2|NA
TGTGCCAGCAGTACCCCCGTCAGGGGATATGGCTACACCTTC
CASSTPVRGYGYTF
>TRBV5-1|few|TRBJ2-4|NA
TGCGCCAGCAGCTCCGGGCAGGATCAAAAACAGGAGTACTTC
CASSSGQDQKQEYF
>TRBV4-1|NA|TRBJ1-6|TRBD1
TGCGCCAGCAGCCAACCGGGACAGGGAAATTCACCCCTCCACTTT
CASSQPGQGNSPLHF
>TRBV9|NA|TRBJ2-1|TRBD1
TGTGCCAGCAGCGCTAGACAGGGGGGGTACAATGAGCAGTTCTTC
CASSARQGGYNEQFF
>TRBV3-1/TRBV3-2|NA|TRBJ1-3|NA
TGTGCCAGCAGCCAAGGGACAGCTGGAAACACCATATATTTT
CASSQGTAGNTIYF
>TRBV18|NA|TRBJ2-3|TRBD2
TGTGCCAGCTCTCCTAGGACTAGCGGGAGCACAGATACGCAGTATTTT
CASSPRTSGSTDTQYF
>TRBV9|NA|TRBJ1-2|NA
TGTGCCAGCAGCCCCCCGGCGGGACTGAAAGGCTACACCTTC
CASSPPAGLKGYTF
>TRBV6-5|NA|TRBJ1-2|NA
TGTGCCAGCAGTTACTCCCTGCAGAATGGCTACACCTTC
CASSYSLQNGYTF
>TRBV6-5|NA|TRBJ1-1|NA
TGTGCCAGCAGCTACAGTTGGACAGTGACGAACACTGAAGCTTTCTTT
CASSYSWTVTNTEAFF
>TRBV7-8|NA|TRBJ2-5|TRBD1
TGTGCCAGCAGCTTAGGTTGGGCAGGGGGAGAGACCCAGTACTTC
CASSLGWAGGETQYF
>TRBV11-3|NA|TRBJ1-1|NA
TGTGCCAGCAGCTTACGGAGAGGCGAAGCTTTCTTT
CASSLRRGEAFF
>TRBV9|once|TRBJ1-1|NA
TGTGCCAGCAGCGCAAGAAGGGAGTCCGAAGCTTTCTTT
CASSARRESEAFF
>TRBV19|NA|TRBJ1-2|TRBD1
TGTGCCAGTAGCCCGCACTCACAGGGGACCAACTATGGCTACACCTTC
CASSPHSQGTNYGYTF
>TRBV4-1|NA|TRBJ2-3|TRBD2
TGCGCCAGCAGCCGTCGGACTAGCGGGAGAGGCACAGATACGCAGTATTTT
CASSRRTSGRGTDTQYF
>TRBV4-3|NA|TRBJ1-2|NA
TGCGCCAGCAGCCAAGGCGGGACGGGGAACTATGGCTACACCTTC
CASSQGGTGNYGYTF
>TRBV4-2|once|TRBJ2-1|TRBD2
TGTGCCAGCAGCCAGATCCCGGGAGGGCCTCAGAATGAGCAGTTCTTC
CASSQIPGGPQNEQFF
>TRBV3-1/TRBV3-2|NA|TRBJ1-2|NA
TGTGCCAGCAGCCAAGCAGGGTTCTATGGCTACACCTTC
CASSQAGFYGYTF
>TRBV6-1|NA|TRBJ2-1|TRBD2
TGTGCCAGCAGTGCGACTAGCGGGAGGGCAGGTGAGCAGTTCTTC
CASSATSGRAGEQFF
>TRBV9|NA|TRBJ2-1|NA
TGTGCCAGTACCGAGGGAGGAGCGGACTACAATGAGCAGTTCTTC
CASTEGGADYNEQFF
>TRBV5-4|NA|TRBJ2-7|TRBD1
TGTGCCAGCAGCGATGGACAGGGGACCTACGAGCAGTACTTC
CASSDGQGTYEQYF
>TRBV4-3|NA|TRBJ1-1|NA
TGCGCCAGCAGCCAGGAACAGGGCAGCACTGAAGCTTTCTTT
CASSQEQGSTEAFF